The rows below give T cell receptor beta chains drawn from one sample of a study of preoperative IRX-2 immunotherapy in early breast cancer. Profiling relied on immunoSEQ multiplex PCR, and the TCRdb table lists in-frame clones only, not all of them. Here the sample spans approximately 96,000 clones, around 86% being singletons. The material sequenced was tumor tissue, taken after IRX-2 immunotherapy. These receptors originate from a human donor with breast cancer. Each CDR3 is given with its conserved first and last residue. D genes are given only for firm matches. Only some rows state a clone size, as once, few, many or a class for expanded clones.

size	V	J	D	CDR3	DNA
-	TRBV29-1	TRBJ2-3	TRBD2	CSVDLAGRTDTQYF	TGCAGCGTGGACCTAGCGGGACGCACAGATACGCAGTATTTT
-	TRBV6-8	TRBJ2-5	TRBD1	CASSYDGTGGRETQYF	TGTGCCAGCAGTTACGATGGGACAGGGGGCCGGGAGACCCAGTACTTC
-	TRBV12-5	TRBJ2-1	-	CASQGPAYNEQFF	TGTGCTAGTCAGGGGCCAGCCTACAATGAGCAGTTCTTC
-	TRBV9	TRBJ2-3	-	CASSVLSWGTDTQYF	TGTGCCAGCAGTGTTCTAAGTTGGGGCACAGATACGCAGTATTTT
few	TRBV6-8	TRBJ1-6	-	CASSYSSDPFQPLHF	TGTGCCAGCAGTTACTCGTCGGACCCGTTCCAACCCCTCCACTTT
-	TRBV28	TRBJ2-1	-	CASSLLRNEQFF	TGTGCCAGCAGTTTATTGCGTAATGAGCAGTTCTTC
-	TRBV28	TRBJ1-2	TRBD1	CASSFSQGAEGYTF	TGTGCCAGCAGTTTCTCACAGGGGGCTGAGGGCTACACCTTC
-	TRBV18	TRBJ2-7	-	CASSPQPIISPVEQYF	TGTGCCAGCTCACCCCAACCGATAATATCCCCGGTCGAGCAGTACTTC
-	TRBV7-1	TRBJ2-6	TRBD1	CASSQAIGTGEWSGANVLTF	TGTGCCAGCAGCCAAGCCATCGGGACAGGGGAATGGTCTGGGGCCAACGTCCTGACTTTC
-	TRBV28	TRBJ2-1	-	CASSMAGPSYNEQFF	TGTGCCAGCAGTATGGCAGGACCCTCCTACAATGAGCAGTTCTTC
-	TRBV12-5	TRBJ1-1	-	CASGFGQPGSTEAFF	TGTGCTAGTGGTTTTGGGCAGCCAGGGAGCACTGAAGCTTTCTTT
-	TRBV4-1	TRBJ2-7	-	CASSPHYAGRTYEQYF	TGCGCCAGCAGTCCCCATTATGCGGGCCGAACCTACGAGCAGTACTTC
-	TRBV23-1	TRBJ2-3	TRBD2	CASSFPRTSGRGTDTQYF	TGCGCCAGCAGCTTTCCCCGGACTAGCGGGAGGGGGACAGATACGCAGTATTTT
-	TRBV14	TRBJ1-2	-	CASSRRPTNYGYTF	TGTGCCAGCAGCCGGCGACCAACTAACTATGGCTACACCTTC
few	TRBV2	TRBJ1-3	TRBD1	CASTPQQGAGNTIYF	TGTGCCAGCACCCCCCAACAGGGGGCTGGAAACACCATATATTTT
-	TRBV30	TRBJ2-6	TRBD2	CARQAGAGAGANVLTF	TGTGCCCGCCAGGCTGGGGCGGGGGCTGGGGCCAACGTCCTGACTTTC
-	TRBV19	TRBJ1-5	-	CASSHRGGGQPQHF	TGTGCCAGTAGTCACCGGGGGGGAGGTCAGCCCCAGCATTTT
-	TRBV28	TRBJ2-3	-	CASSLWAQGYDTQYF	TGTGCCAGCAGTTTATGGGCCCAGGGATACGATACGCAGTATTTT
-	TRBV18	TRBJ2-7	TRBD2	CASSLGREAYEQYF	TGTGCCAGCTCACTAGGGCGGGAGGCCTACGAGCAGTACTTC
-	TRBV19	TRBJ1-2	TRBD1	CASSKEAQTSTGAYYGYTF	TGTGCCAGTAGCAAAGAAGCCCAAACCTCGACAGGGGCGTACTATGGCTACACCTTC
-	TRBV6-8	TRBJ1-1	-	CASSSSGRITEAFF	TGTGCCAGCAGTTCCTCCGGCAGAATCACTGAAGCTTTCTTT
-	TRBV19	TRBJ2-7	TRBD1	CASSRTGGLYEQYF	TGTGCCAGTAGCAGGACAGGGGGGCTCTACGAGCAGTACTTC
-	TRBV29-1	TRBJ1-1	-	CSVCYRLNTEAFF	TGCAGCGTTTGTTACAGATTAAACACTGAAGCTTTCTTT
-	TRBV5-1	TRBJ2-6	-	CASSLQNSGANVLTF	TGCGCCAGCAGCCTGCAGAACTCTGGGGCCAACGTCCTGACTTTC
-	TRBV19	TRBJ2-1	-	CASSTSTRAYNEQFF	TGTGCCAGTAGTACCTCTACCCGGGCCTACAATGAGCAGTTCTTC
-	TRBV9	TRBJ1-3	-	CATGGAGNTIYF	TGTGCCACCGGGGGGGCTGGAAACACCATATATTTT
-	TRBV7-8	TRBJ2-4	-	CASSLDQKAKNIQYF	TGTGCCAGCAGCTTGGACCAAAAAGCCAAAAACATTCAGTACTTC
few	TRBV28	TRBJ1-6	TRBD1	CASSLSPGTGLNSPLHF	TGTGCCAGCAGTTTGAGTCCCGGGACAGGGTTGAATTCACCCCTCCACTTT
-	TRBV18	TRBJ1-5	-	CASSPLDGLNQPQHF	TGTGCCAGCTCACCTCTCGACGGACTGAATCAGCCCCAGCATTTT
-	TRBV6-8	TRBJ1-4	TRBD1	CASSYSGTGDEKLFF	TGTGCCAGCAGTTACTCCGGGACAGGGGACGAAAAACTGTTTTTT
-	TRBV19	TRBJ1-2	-	CASSIPSRDRVRGYTF	TGTGCCAGTAGTATCCCTAGCCGGGACCGCGTCCGGGGCTACACCTTC
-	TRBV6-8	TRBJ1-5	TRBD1	CASRTRDRAYSNQPQHF	TGTGCCAGCAGGACACGGGACAGGGCTTATAGCAATCAGCCCCAGCATTTT
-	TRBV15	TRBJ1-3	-	CATSRDRGVKSGNTIYF	TGTGCCACCAGCAGAGATCGGGGGGTAAAGTCTGGAAACACCATATATTTT
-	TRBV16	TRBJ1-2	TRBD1	CASSNLPGQEDYGYTF	TGTGCCAGCAGCAATCTCCCGGGACAGGAAGACTATGGCTACACCTTT
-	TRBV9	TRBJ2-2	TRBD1	CASRGQVNTGELFF	TGTGCCAGCCGGGGACAGGTGAACACCGGGGAGCTGTTTTTT
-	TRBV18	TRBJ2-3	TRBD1	CASSPTGPDTQYF	TGTGCCAGCTCACCGACAGGGCCAGATACGCAGTATTTT
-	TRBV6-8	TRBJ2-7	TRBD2	CASAETSGNLYEQYF	TGTGCCAGCGCTGAGACTAGCGGGAACCTCTACGAGCAGTACTTC
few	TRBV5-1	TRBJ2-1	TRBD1	CASSLGTGANEQFF	TGCGCCAGCAGCTTGGGGACAGGGGCCAATGAGCAGTTCTTC
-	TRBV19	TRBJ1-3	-	CASRANPANSGNTIYF	TGTGCCAGTAGGGCCAACCCCGCAAACTCTGGAAACACCATATATTTT
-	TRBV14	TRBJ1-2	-	CASSHGYGYTF	TGTGCCAGCAGCCACGGGTATGGCTACACCTTC
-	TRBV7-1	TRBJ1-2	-	CASSLEMGYGYTF	TGTGCCAGCAGCCTTGAGATGGGCTATGGCTACACCTTC
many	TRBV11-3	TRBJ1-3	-	CASSPRRDIPGNTIYF	TGTGCCAGCAGCCCCCGCCGGGACATTCCTGGAAACACCATATATTTT
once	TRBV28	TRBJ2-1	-	CASRARVNEQFF	TGTGCCAGCAGGGCACGGGTCAATGAGCAGTTCTTC
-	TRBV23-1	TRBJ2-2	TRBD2	CASSAGLAGGNTGELFF	TGCGCCAGCAGCGCGGGACTAGCGGGAGGGAACACCGGGGAGCTGTTTTTT
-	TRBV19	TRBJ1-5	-	CAGGGRDQPQHF	TGTGCCGGGGGGGGTCGGGATCAGCCCCAGCATTTT
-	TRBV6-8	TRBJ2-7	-	CASSYSVLEGGYEQYF	TGTGCCAGCAGTTACTCAGTACTTGAGGGAGGCTACGAGCAGTACTTC
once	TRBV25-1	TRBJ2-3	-	CASSESDLGTDTQYF	TGTGCCAGCAGTGAATCGGACCTGGGGACAGATACGCAGTATTTT
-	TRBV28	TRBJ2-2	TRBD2	CASSFIGGLAGGETGELFF	TGTGCCAGCAGTTTTATCGGGGGGCTAGCGGGAGGAGAGACCGGGGAGCTGTTTTTT
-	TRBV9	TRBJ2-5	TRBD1	CASTQDRVETQYF	TGTGCCAGCACCCAGGACAGGGTTGAGACCCAGTACTTC
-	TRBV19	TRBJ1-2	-	CASSKQGSEIGYTF	TGTGCCAGTAGTAAACAGGGAAGTGAAATTGGCTACACCTTC
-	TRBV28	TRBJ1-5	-	CASNNRANQPQHF	TGTGCCAGCAATAACAGGGCCAATCAGCCCCAGCATTTT
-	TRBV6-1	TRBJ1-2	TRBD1	CASSEAVGQTDGYTF	TGTGCCAGCAGTGAAGCGGTGGGACAGACAGATGGCTACACCTTC
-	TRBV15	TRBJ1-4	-	CATSRRGGRGEKLFF	TGTGCCACCAGCAGGAGGGGGGGGAGAGGGGAAAAACTGTTTTTT
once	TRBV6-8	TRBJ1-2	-	CASNQGLAGGYTF	TGTGCCAGCAATCAGGGCTTGGCGGGGGGCTACACCTTC